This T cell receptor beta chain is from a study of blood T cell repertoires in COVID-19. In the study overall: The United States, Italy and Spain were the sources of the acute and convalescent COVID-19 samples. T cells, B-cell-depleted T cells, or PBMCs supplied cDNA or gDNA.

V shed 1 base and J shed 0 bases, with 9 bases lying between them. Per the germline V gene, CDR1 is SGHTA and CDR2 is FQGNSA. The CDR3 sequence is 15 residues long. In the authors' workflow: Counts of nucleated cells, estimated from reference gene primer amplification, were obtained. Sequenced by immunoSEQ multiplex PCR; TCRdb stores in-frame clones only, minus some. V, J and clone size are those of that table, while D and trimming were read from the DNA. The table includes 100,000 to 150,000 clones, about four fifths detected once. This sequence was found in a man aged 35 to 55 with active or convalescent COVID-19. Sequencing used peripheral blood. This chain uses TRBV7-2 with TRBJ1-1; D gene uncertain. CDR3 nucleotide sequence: TGTGCCAGCAGCTTAGGGAACGGGATGAACACTGAAGCTTTCTTT. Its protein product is CASSLGNGMNTEAFF.